This T cell receptor beta chain was documented in a study of cytomegalovirus exposure and HLA in healthy donors. General study points: TCR beta chain V- and J-gene trimming was linked, in a later analysis, to a missense variant in DCLRE1C. TCR association rates varied by HLA locus in a later analysis, with DRB1 highest and HLA-C lowest.

This clone came up once. Its antigen is still unknown. J gave up 0 bases and V 8 bases, and 3 bases lay outside the gene matches. CDR3 length equals 14 residues. Germline values: CDR1 MDHEN, CDR2 SYDVKM. Primers: 60 Vbeta forward and 13 Jbeta reverse. Here immunoSEQ multiplex PCR was the method, and the copy in TCRdb shows in-frame clones only, minus some. The profile covers around 150,000 clones, with around four fifths appearing a single time and roughly 1.4% taken by the ten largest. This receptor was identified in a woman under 30 in good health and CMV-seronegative. Sequenced input: PBMCs. The rearrangement uses TRBV28 and TRBJ2-4, with 8 bases fitting TRBD1. CDR3 protein: CASGTGLAKNIQYF. The CDR3 nucleotides read TGTGCCAGCGGGACAGGCTTAGCCAAAAACATTCAGTACTTC.